The 27 T cell receptor beta chains below all came from one sample that was sequenced in a study of T cell changes during pregnancy in multiple sclerosis. Clones were sequenced by immunoSEQ multiplex PCR, and TCRdb holds only the in-frame ones, with some missing. Of about 60,000 clones in the sample, about nine tenths were seen once. Sequenced material: peripheral blood, taken in the third trimester of pregnancy. These receptors all stem from a female donor in good health, enrolled as a control in a pregnancy study.

The genes are TRBV7-2 and TRBJ1-2, with D unresolved. The germline gives CDR1 SGHTA, CDR2 FQGNSA. CDR3 length equals 13 residues. Trimming cost V 1 base and J 2 bases, with 5 bases left between them. As DNA, the CDR3 is TGTGCCAGCAGCTTAGGTCCGAACTATGGCTACACCTTC. The encoded protein is CASSLGPNYGYTF.

V and J are TRBV6-5 and TRBJ1-4; TRBD1 aligns across 9 bases. Looked up from germline, CDR1 is MNHEY and CDR2 is SVGAGI. V lost 4 bases and J lost 8; bases outside the gene matches: 11. The CDR3 runs to 16 residues. The CDR3 region is CASSFRRTGAGEKLFF. The CDR3 DNA sequence: TGTGCCAGCAGTTTTCGACGGACAGGGGCAGGGGAAAAACTGTTTTTT.

The J gene is TRBJ1-2, the V gene TRBV19; 11 nucleotides align to TRBD1. Germline lookup yields CDR1 LNHDA and CDR2 SQIVND (reference sequence). V dropped 3 bases and J dropped 8; count of bases not matched to a gene: 8. The CDR3 consists of 15 residues. Here the CDR3 reads CASSMSQDRGRGYTF. The CDR3 bases are TGTGCCAGTAGTATGTCTCAGGACAGGGGGCGAGGCTACACCTTC.

The chain joins TRBV15 to TRBJ1-1; 10 bases line up with TRBD1. Germline loops: CDR1 LNHNV, CDR2 YYDKDF (reference sequence). J lost 2 bases, V lost 0 bases, and 9 bases had no gene match. The CDR3 loop spans 18 amino acids. CDR3 residues: CATSRDRQGAIRNTEAFF. CDR3 nucleotides: TGTGCCACCAGCAGAGATCGACAGGGGGCGATAAGAAACACTGAAGCTTTCTTT.

This chain connects TRBV21-1 to TRBJ1-1; the table's D call TRBD1 went unverified against the DNA. TRBV21-1 is a listed pseudogene. This CDR3 region has 15 residues. DNA of the CDR3: TGTGCCAGCAGCAAAGAGTACAGGTCGAACACTGAAGCTTTCTTT. Translating it yields CASSKEYRSNTEAFF.

As for this clone: Within the sample, other DNA sequences also encode this same CDR3. The chain links TRBV4-1 to TRBJ1-5; unclear D gene. The germline V and J ends were trimmed by 3 bases and 5 bases, with 8 bases remaining between them. Per germline, CDR1 MGHRA and CDR2 YSYEKL. The CDR3 spans 13 residues. CDR3 protein: CASSQALYQPQHF. The CDR3 DNA follows: TGCGCCAGCAGCCAGGCCCTTTATCAGCCCCAGCATTTT.

The V and J genes are TRBV30 and TRBJ2-7; TRBD1 matches at 9 bases. V was pared by 0 bases and J by 7 bases, with 7 bases of the junction left unmatched. This CDR3 has 14 amino acids. Germline assignment: CDR1 GTSNPN and CDR2 SVGIG (reference sequence). The DNA of the CDR3 is TGTGCCTGGAGTGTGTGGGACAGGGCCAAGGAGCAGTACTTC. This codes for CAWSVWDRAKEQYF. Using reference TRBV30 and TRBJ2-7 for the parts outside the CDR3, the full variable domain is SQTIHQWPATLVQPVGSPLSLECTVEGTSNPNLYWYRQAAGRGLQLLFYSVGIGQISSEVPQNLSASRPQDRQFILSSKKLLLSDSGFYLCAWSVWDRAKEQYFGPGTRLTVT.

The chain is built from TRBV18 and TRBJ1-2; TRBD1 matches at 9 bases. The length of the CDR3 is 16 residues. Germline loops: CDR1 KGHSH, CDR2 LQKENI. J gave up 5 bases and V 3 bases, and 10 bases lay outside the gene matches. This chain's CDR3 is CASSPKTGGLSYGYTF. CDR3 bases: TGTGCCAGCTCACCCAAGACAGGGGGTTTGAGTTATGGCTACACCTTC.

The chain uses TRBV29-1 and TRBJ2-7; TRBD1 matches 8 bases. V gave up 4 bases and J gave up 6 bases; unmatched junction bases: 5. Germline loops: CDR1 SQVTM, CDR2 ANQGSEA. The CDR3 spans 12 residues. This CDR3 reads CSVADRVSEQYF. The CDR3 DNA reads as TGCAGCGTTGCGGACAGGGTCAGCGAGCAGTACTTC.

The CDR3 DNA sequence: TGTGCCAGCAGCGTAGCTGGACAGGCCTACAATGAGCAGTTCTTC. As protein: CASSVAGQAYNEQFF. V and J are TRBV9 and TRBJ2-1; TRBD1 matches at 7 bases. The ends lost 0 bases at V and 2 bases at J; junction bases unmatched: 2. The CDR3 is 15 residues long. Germline CDR1 and CDR2: SGDLS and YYNGEE. Complete variable domain (other parts from reference TRBV9 and TRBJ2-1): DSGVTQTPKHLITATGQRVTLRCSPRSGDLSVYWYQQSLDQGLQFLIQYYNGEERAKGNILERFSAQQFPDLHSELNLSSLELGDSALYFCASSVAGQAYNEQFFGPGTRLTVL.

The chain couples TRBV6-5 to TRBJ1-2; TRBD1 might be the D (5 bases). Trimming cost V 0 bases and J 8 bases, with 10 bases left between them. The CDR3 runs to 13 residues. The germline CDR1 and CDR2 sequences are MNHEY and SVGAGI. The CDR3 DNA reads TGTGCCAGCAGTTACTCCAGGGATGGCGGCTACACCTTC. It encodes CASSYSRDGGYTF.

The rearrangement links TRBV4-1 to TRBJ1-5; D unclear. Germline-derived CDR1 and CDR2 are MGHRA and YSYEKL. There are 13 residues in the CDR3. Trimming shortened V by 4 bases and J by 5 bases, and 9 bases separated the two germline ends. The CDR3 DNA is TGCGCCAGCAGCCCAAGCTCGGATCAGCCCCAGCATTTT. Its translation is CASSPSSDQPQHF.

For this clone: Other DNA sequences in the sample encode the same CDR3. The chain uses TRBV7-2 and TRBJ2-7; 7 nucleotides line up with TRBD2. J lost 0 bases, V lost 4 bases, and 12 bases had no gene match. The CDR3 has 17 amino acids. CDR1 and CDR2 (germline): SGHTA, FQGNSA. The CDR3 DNA follows: TGTGCCAGCAGCTCGACGGTTAGCGGGCCGGACTCCTACGAGCAGTACTTC. Translating it yields CASSSTVSGPDSYEQYF.

The chain couples TRBV7-2 to TRBJ2-1; a possible D gene is TRBD1 (6 bases). Germline V lookup: CDR1 SGHTA, CDR2 FQGNSA. V gave up 3 bases and J gave up 0 bases, with 12 bases separating them. This CDR3 region has 16 residues. CDR3 residues: CASSLTLDSSYNEQFF. DNA of the CDR3: TGTGCCAGCAGCTTGACCCTGGACAGCTCCTACAATGAGCAGTTCTTC.

The genes are TRBV5-4 and TRBJ1-6; D is undetermined. Trimming removed 1 base at V and 6 bases at J, with 8 bases between. CDR1 and CDR2 (germline): SGHNT, YYREEE (reference sequence). This CDR3 has 14 amino acids. CDR3 residues: CASSLPHLNSPLHF. As DNA, the CDR3 is TGTGCCAGCAGCTTGCCACACCTTAATTCACCCCTCCACTTT. Based on the CDR3 plus reference TRBV5-4 and TRBJ1-6, the full variable domain is ETGVTQSPTHLIKTRGQQVTLRCSSQSGHNTVSWYQQALGQGPQFIFQYYREEENGRGNFPPRFSGLQFPNYSSELNVNALELDDSALYLCASSLPHLNSPLHFGNGTRLTVT.

This chain links TRBV7-2 with TRBJ2-2, with 9 bases lining up with TRBD1. After removal of 7 bases from V and 6 bases from J, the junction contained 12 bases not matched to a gene. This CDR3 region has 16 residues. Germline V gives CDR1 SGHTA, CDR2 FQGNSA. Here the CDR3 reads CASNRPGQGYPGELFF. The CDR3 DNA sequence: TGTGCCAGCAACAGACCGGGACAGGGATATCCCGGGGAGCTGTTTTTT.

The chain couples TRBV5-5 to TRBJ1-2; 10 bases line up with TRBD1. CDR3 length equals 14 residues. Germline loops: CDR1 SGHKS, CDR2 YYEKEE (reference sequence). The J segment lost 8 bases and the V segment lost 0 bases, leaving 4 bases of the junction unmatched. The CDR3 protein is CASSLGDRGRGYTF. CDR3 coding DNA: TGTGCCAGCAGCTTGGGGGACAGGGGACGGGGCTACACCTTC.

This clone appeared once. The V call is TRBV5-1, the J call TRBJ1-1, with 10 bases that match TRBD1. The V and J ends lost 3 bases and 7 bases, in that order; junction bases with no gene match: 6. The CDR3 is 14 residues long. Germline V gene lookup returns CDR1 SGHRS and CDR2 YFSETQ. The CDR3: CASSSGGQGGEAFF. CDR3 sequence (DNA): TGCGCCAGCAGCTCGGGCGGACAGGGGGGTGAAGCTTTCTTT.

The chain recombines TRBV10-2 with TRBJ2-2; 9 bases fit TRBD1. V shed 6 bases, J shed 1 base, and the junction held 3 bases outside the gene matches. Germline V lookup: CDR1 WSHSY, CDR2 SAAADI. CDR3 length: 15 residues. CDR3 DNA: TGCGCCAGCAGACCGGACAGGGGGAACACCGGGGAGCTGTTTTTT. Translation: CASRPDRGNTGELFF.

The chain carries TRBV6-5 and TRBJ1-1; tentatively, D is TRBD1 (6 bases). The CDR3 loop spans 13 amino acids. Germline CDR1 is MNHEY and CDR2 is SVGAGI. V was trimmed by 6 bases and J by 7 bases, leaving 15 bases between them. CDR3 in DNA: TGTGCCAGCAGGGCCGGGACAACCATTGAAGCTTTCTTT. The encoded protein is CASRAGTTIEAFF.

This clone came up once. The V call is TRBV7-2, the J call TRBJ2-7, with 11 bases that match TRBD2. This CDR3 is 16 amino acids long. Germline values: CDR1 SGHTA, CDR2 FQGNSA. The V gene end was trimmed by 5 bases and the J gene end by 9 bases; junction bases not matched to a gene: 15. This chain's CDR3 is CASSPPRGLADRGQYF. In DNA form, the CDR3 reads TGTGCCAGCAGCCCCCCCCGGGGACTAGCGGATCGCGGGCAGTACTTC. The variable domain in full, completed from reference TRBV7-2 and TRBJ2-7, reads GAGVSQSPSNKVTEKGKDVELRCDPISGHTALYWYRQSLGQGLEFLIYFQGNSAPDKSGLPSDRFSAERTGGSVSTLTIQRTQQEDSAVYLCASSPPRGLADRGQYFGPGTRLTVT.

J is TRBJ2-3 and V is TRBV30; 16 nucleotides align to TRBD2. Per germline, CDR1 GTSNPN and CDR2 SVGIG (reference sequence). The CDR3 is 18 amino acids. The trim removed 0 bases at V and 4 bases at J, leaving 7 bases unmatched. CDR3 bases: TGTGCCTGGAGTGTACGTGGGACTAGCGGGGGGGGATCAGATACGCAGTATTTT. Amino acid sequence: CAWSVRGTSGGGSDTQYF.

The J gene is TRBJ2-5, the V gene TRBV6-1, with a tentative D call TRBD2 (5 bases). With 2 bases removed from V and 2 bases from J, the gap between germline ends came to 15 bases. CDR1 MNHNS and CDR2 SASEGT come from the germline V gene. The CDR3 extends over 16 amino acids. In nucleotides, the CDR3 is TGTGCCAGCAGTGAAACGGGGTTTAGTTATCAAGAGACCCAGTACTTC. Amino acid sequence: CASSETGFSYQETQYF.

This chain links TRBV4-3 with TRBJ1-6; D gene ambiguous. Per germline, CDR1 LGHNA and CDR2 YSLEER. V was cut by 2 bases and J by 14 bases, with 13 bases left in between. CDR3 size: 13 residues. CDR3 sequence reads: CASSQFEGIALHF. CDR3 sequence (DNA): TGCGCCAGCAGCCAATTTGAGGGCATCGCCCTCCACTTT.

For the CDR3, the DNA is TGTGCCACGAAGACTAGCGGGGCAGAGACCCAGTACTTC. This sequence encodes CATKTSGAETQYF. This chain links TRBV11-3 with TRBJ2-5, with TRBD2 matching 11 bases. Losses at the gene ends were 10 bases for V and 4 bases for J; bases not matched to a gene: 5. Germline loops: CDR1 SGHNT, CDR2 YENEEA. The CDR3 loop spans 13 amino acids. Drawing the rest from reference TRBV11-3 and TRBJ2-5, the complete variable domain is EAGVVQSPRYKIIEKKQPVAFWCNPISGHNTLYWYLQNLGQGPELLIRYENEEAVDDSQLPKDRFSAERLKGVDSTLKIQPAELGDSAVYLCATKTSGAETQYFGPGTRLLVL.

The V gene is TRBV27, the J gene TRBJ2-7; TRBD1 matches 8 bases. The CDR3 consists of 11 residues. Germline trimming cut 10 bases from V and 7 bases from J; bases unmatched to any gene: 6. Germline CDR1 MNHEY, CDR2 SMNVEV (reference sequence). The CDR3 DNA reads TGTGCCATCCAGGGGGCAGGAGAGCAGTACTTC. As protein: CAIQGAGEQYF.

The V call is TRBV19, the J call TRBJ1-5; 9 bases align to TRBD1. V shed 3 bases and J 4 bases; nucleotides not matched to a gene: 4. This CDR3 comprises 15 residues. Germline CDR1 LNHDA, CDR2 SQIVND (reference sequence). The CDR3 DNA reads as TGTGCCAGTAGTATGGACAGGGGAGGGAATCAGCCCCAGCATTTT. Protein product: CASSMDRGGNQPQHF.